The 9 T cell receptor beta chains below were found in one sample sequenced in a study of T cell repertoires in cytomegalovirus infection. A single record per CDR3 protein comes from TCRdb applying MiXCR to the reads. This table has some 900,000 distinct CDR3 sequences, about 31% appearing once. These TCRs are of unknown antigen specificity. The sequenced sample was cultured CD8+ T cells from PBMCs, obtained from culture after CMV antigen stimulation. The receptors originated from a human donor in good health (CMV status not recorded). Some clones in this sample may be carry-over from other donors' samples.

The rearrangement joins TRBV5-1 to TRBJ2-5, with 7 bases aligning to TRBD1. CDR1 is SGHRS, CDR2 YFSETQ, per germline. This CDR3 spans 15 amino acids. Trimming removed 0 bases from V and 4 bases from J; junction bases left unmatched: 6. CDR3 coding DNA: TGCGCCAGCAGCTTGGAGGGGGCCCGAGGAGAGACCCAGTACTTC. Its protein is CASSLEGARGETQYF.

Details on this clonotype: Just one base apart from a much larger clone, this may be a read error. This chain joins TRBV7-2 and TRBJ2-4; D perhaps matches TRBD2 (5 bases). CDR3 length equals 16 residues. Germline assignment: CDR1 SGHTA and CDR2 FQGNSA. The CDR3 nucleotides read TGTGACAGCAGCCCCGGACGGAGGATCACCGAAAACATTCAGTACTTC. Protein product: CDSSPGRRITENIQYF.

The chain couples TRBV27 to TRBJ1-1; 8 bases map to TRBD1. The CDR3 spans 12 residues. After removal of 6 bases from V and 11 bases from J, the junction contained 8 bases not matched to a gene. The V gene's germline CDR1 is MNHEY and CDR2 SMNVEV (reference sequence). CDR3 in DNA: TGTGCCAGCAGCCGCATACAGGGGGTGGCTTTCTTT. Protein: CASSRIQGVAFF.

This clonotype was seen at least ten times. The rearrangement joins TRBV7-2 to TRBJ2-3; D may correspond to TRBD1 or TRBD2 (6 bases each). V was cut by 5 bases and J by 1 base, with 16 bases left in between. The CDR3 is made up of 16 amino acids. CDR1 is SGHTA and CDR2 is FQGNSA in the germline V gene. DNA of the CDR3: TGTGCCAGCAGCCATCTAAACGGGGGCGGCACAGATACGCAGTATTTT. Protein: CASSHLNGGGTDTQYF.

The chain uses TRBV7-6 and TRBJ2-7; 10 bases align to TRBD1. This CDR3 is 13 amino acids long. CDR1 SGHVS and CDR2 FNYEAQ come from the germline V gene. Trimming took 4 bases from V and 6 from J; bases not matched to a gene: 3. The CDR3 region is CASSWDRGAEQYF. The CDR3 DNA sequence: TGTGCCAGCAGCTGGGACAGGGGAGCCGAGCAGTACTTC.

A few counts support this clonotype. The chain employs TRBV6-2 or TRBV6-3 and TRBJ1-4; TRBD1 aligns across 7 bases. The germline gives CDR1 MNHEY, CDR2 SVGEGT. This CDR3 has 17 amino acids. V was pared by 2 bases and J by 3 bases, with 9 bases of the junction left unmatched. Here the CDR3 reads CASSYGSRQGANEKLFF. The DNA of the CDR3 is TGTGCCAGCAGTTACGGATCCCGACAGGGAGCTAATGAAAAACTGTTTTTT.

The CDR3 loop is CASQGAANEKLFF. The CDR3 DNA is TGTGCCAGCCAGGGGGCGGCTAATGAAAAACTGTTTTTT. The chain uses TRBV14 and TRBJ1-4; TRBD1 matches 8 bases. The V gene end was trimmed by 8 bases and the J gene end by 3 bases; junction bases not matched to a gene: 2. Germline values: CDR1 SGHDN, CDR2 FVKESK. The CDR3 sequence is 13 residues long.

The chain is built from TRBV12-3 or TRBV12-4 and TRBJ2-5; no definite D call. The ends were cut back, 6 bases at V and 0 bases at J, with 8 bases in the middle. This CDR3 is 13 amino acids long. CDR3 loop: CASRLTNQETQYF. CDR3 nucleotides: TGTGCCAGCAGATTGACAAACCAAGAGACCCAGTACTTC.

The chain uses TRBV7-6 and TRBJ2-2; D uncertain. Trimming took off 5 bases at V and 4 bases at J, with 11 bases between the two ends. CDR3 length: 14 residues. Germline assignment: CDR1 SGHVS and CDR2 FNYEAQ. CDR3 bases: TGTGCCAGCAGCCCTACAAAGGGCACCGGGGAGCTGTTTTTT. Its translation: CASSPTKGTGELFF.